The clone carrying this T cell receptor beta chain was recorded once. Antigen: not known. This entry is derived from a study of T cell responses to AZD1222 COVID-19 vaccine. CDR3 length: 15 amino acids. The V gene's germline CDR1 is GTSNPN and CDR2 SVGIG (reference sequence). The V gene lost 0 bases and the J gene lost 1 base, with 12 bases spanning the gap. Findings and limits, study-wide: Repertoires in all cases were sampled only once the peak T cell response had passed. Donors in the cohort were predominantly white British and more often female, and clonal diversity was possibly underestimated.

Using immunoSEQ multiplex PCR, the repertoire was profiled, and TCRdb retains in-frame clones only, with some absent. The sample records 180,000 or so clones, approximately 89% being singletons. The chain combines TRBV30 with TRBJ1-1; weak D call: TRBD1 (6 bases). The clonotype was recovered from an adult who received the AZD1222 COVID-19 vaccine. Material: peripheral blood, obtained 28 days after the second AZD1222 dose. The CDR3 loop reads CAWSVTGRGNTEAFF. In DNA, the CDR3 is TGTGCCTGGAGTGTGACAGGCCGCGGGAACACTGAAGCTTTCTTT.